The rows below give T cell receptor beta chains drawn from one sample of a study of blood T cell repertoires in COVID-19. Produced via immunoSEQ multiplex PCR; TCRdb's table is partial and in-frame only. Among just over 250,000 clones listed, about 91% were seen once. The specimen was peripheral blood. The receptors shown here come from a person between 18 and 30 years old with COVID-19, enrolled during active disease. CDR3s include the opening cysteine and the closing phenylalanine or tryptophan. A D gene is named only where the DNA matches it firmly. Clone size is given for some rows only: seen once, a few or many times, or a class if the clone is expanded.

>once|TRBD2|TRBV7-8|TRBJ2-7
TGTGCCAGCAGCCTAAGGTTGCTAGCGGGTTACGAGCAGTACTTC
CASSLRLLAGYEQYF
>.|TRBD2|TRBV4-3|TRBJ2-1
TGCGCCAGCAGCCTAGCGGGTACCAATGAGCAGTTCTTC
CASSLAGTNEQFF
>.|TRBD1|TRBV24-1|TRBJ2-1
TGTGCCAAGAATCAGGGACAGGGGGCGAGATGGTACAGGGGTGAGCAGTTCTTC
CAKNQGQGARWYRGEQFF
>once|TRBD1|TRBV27|TRBJ1-4
TGTGCCAGCGGTAACCAGGGGGCAACTAATGAAAAACTGTTTTTT
CASGNQGATNEKLFF
>.|.|TRBV28|TRBJ2-7
TGTGCCACCGGTGGGCGCCGATCCTACGAGCAGTACTTC
CATGGRRSYEQYF
>.|.|TRBV7-9|TRBJ2-7
TGTGCCAGCAGCACCGCCGGTAGCTACGAGCAGTACTTC
CASSTAGSYEQYF
>.|.|TRBV6-2/TRBV6-3|TRBJ1-2
TGTGCCAGCAGTCCCTCTTCTAACTATGGCTACACCTTC
CASSPSSNYGYTF
>.|.|TRBV6-1|TRBJ2-7
TGTGCCAGCAGTGAACTAGCTTACCACGAGCAGTACTTC
CASSELAYHEQYF
>.|.|TRBV28|TRBJ1-5
TGTGCCAGCAGCCTCCCAGGGGCTCAGCCCCAGCATTTT
CASSLPGAQPQHF
>.|TRBD2|TRBV5-1|TRBJ2-7
TGCGCCAGCAACCCACTGACTAGCGGGAACTCCTACGAGCAGTACTTC
CASNPLTSGNSYEQYF
>.|TRBD2|TRBV7-9|TRBJ2-4
TGTGCCAGCAGCCCGACCGGGACTAGTGAGAACATTCAGTACTTC
CASSPTGTSENIQYF
>.|.|TRBV18|TRBJ1-2
TGTGCCAGCTCACCGTTTGCAGGGGACGATGGCTACACCTTC
CASSPFAGDDGYTF
>.|TRBD1|TRBV5-1|TRBJ2-3
TGCGCCAGCAGCTTGACCCCGACAGGGGGTTTCACAGATACGCAGTATTTT
CASSLTPTGGFTDTQYF
>.|TRBD1|TRBV5-1|TRBJ1-4
TGCGCCAGCAGCGGGATGGGACAGGGGATTGAAAAACTGTTTTTT
CASSGMGQGIEKLFF
>.|.|TRBV6-1|TRBJ1-4
TGTGCCAGCAGTGACAGGCTTGGTAATGAAAAACTGTTTTTT
CASSDRLGNEKLFF
>.|.|TRBV4-1|TRBJ2-1
TGCGCCAGCAGCCAAGTCGGGAGCTCCTACAATGAGCAGTTCTTC
CASSQVGSSYNEQFF
>few|TRBD1|TRBV2|TRBJ2-2
TGTGCCAGCAGAAAGACAGGGTTTCGGACCGGGGAGCTGTTTTTT
CASRKTGFRTGELFF
>.|TRBD2|TRBV25-1|TRBJ2-3
TGTGCCAGCAGTGAAAGGGGATCAGCGGGAGGAGAAACAGATACGCAGTATTTT
CASSERGSAGGETDTQYF
>few|TRBD1|TRBV7-6|TRBJ2-1
TGTGCCAGCAGTCGGGGACAGGGAGACTACAATGAGCAGTTCTTC
CASSRGQGDYNEQFF
>.|TRBD2|TRBV11-3|TRBJ2-1
TGTGCCAGCAGCTTAGATAATTGGCGGGAGGGCCGGAATGAGCAGTTCTTC
CASSLDNWREGRNEQFF
>.|TRBD1|TRBV6-4|TRBJ2-1
TGTGCCAGCAGTGACGAACCGGGACAGGGGGCGAATGAGCAGTTCTTC
CASSDEPGQGANEQFF
>.|.|TRBV7-3|TRBJ2-3
TGTGCCAGCAGCTTGGGAGTCGGCGGAGATACGCAGTATTTT
CASSLGVGGDTQYF
>.|TRBD2|TRBV4-2|TRBJ2-1
TGTGCCAGCAGCCAGGAGCGGGATGGTGAGCAGTTCTTC
CASSQERDGEQFF
>.|TRBD1|TRBV7-2|TRBJ2-2
TGTGCCAGCAGCTTAGTCGTCTCGCGAAACAGGGGCGGGGAGCTGTTTTTT
CASSLVVSRNRGGELFF
>.|TRBD2|TRBV3-1/TRBV3-2|TRBJ2-2
TGTGCCAGCAAAAAGGGACTAGCGACCACCGGGGAGCTGTTTTTT
CASKKGLATTGELFF
>.|TRBD1|TRBV4-1|TRBJ2-7
TGCGCCAGCAGCCAAAGGGACAGGGGCCTCTACGAGCAGTACTTC
CASSQRDRGLYEQYF
>.|.|TRBV9|TRBJ2-3
TGTGCCAGCAGCGTAGAGGGGGAAGATACGCAGTATTTT
CASSVEGEDTQYF
>.|TRBD2|TRBV19|TRBJ2-7
TGTGCCAGTAGCTACCTAGCGGGAGCCGAGCAGTACTTC
CASSYLAGAEQYF
>.|.|TRBV4-1|TRBJ1-2
TGCGCCAGCAGCCAAGAAACAGGGTATGATGGCTACACCTTC
CASSQETGYDGYTF
>.|TRBD1|TRBV7-2|TRBJ2-7
TGTGCCAGCAGCCGGAGCCGGGACAGGGGTTACGAGCAGTACTTC
CASSRSRDRGYEQYF
>.|TRBD2|TRBV29-1|TRBJ2-3
TGCAGCGTTGTTGGGGGGGGAGATACGCAGTATTTT
CSVVGGGDTQYF
>few|TRBD1|TRBV19|TRBJ2-1
TGTGCCAGTGGACCGGGACAGGGGAACAATGAGCAGTTCTTC
CASGPGQGNNEQFF
>.|.|TRBV27|TRBJ1-1
TGTGCCAGCAGTTTATCGATTGGACAGTCGGCTTTCTTT
CASSLSIGQSAFF
>.|TRBD2|TRBV13|TRBJ2-1
TGTGCCAGCAGTTGGACTAGCGGGAGGAATTACAATGAGCAGTTCTTC
CASSWTSGRNYNEQFF
>once|TRBD2|TRBV9|TRBJ2-1
TGTGCCAGCAGCGTAGAGACTAGCGGGAGCCCGCTTATCTTC
CASSVETSGSPLIF
>.|TRBD1|TRBV25-1|TRBJ2-7
TGTGCCAGCAGTGGGGGACAGGGACATTACGAGCAGTACTTC
CASSGGQGHYEQYF
>few|.|TRBV30|TRBJ2-1
TGTGCCTGGAAAGGACTAATCTTTGGGGAGCAGTTCTTC
CAWKGLIFGEQFF
>.|TRBD2|TRBV29-1|TRBJ2-1
TGCAGCGTCGAATCAACTCGAGCGGGGGCCTACAATGAGCAGTTCTTC
CSVESTRAGAYNEQFF